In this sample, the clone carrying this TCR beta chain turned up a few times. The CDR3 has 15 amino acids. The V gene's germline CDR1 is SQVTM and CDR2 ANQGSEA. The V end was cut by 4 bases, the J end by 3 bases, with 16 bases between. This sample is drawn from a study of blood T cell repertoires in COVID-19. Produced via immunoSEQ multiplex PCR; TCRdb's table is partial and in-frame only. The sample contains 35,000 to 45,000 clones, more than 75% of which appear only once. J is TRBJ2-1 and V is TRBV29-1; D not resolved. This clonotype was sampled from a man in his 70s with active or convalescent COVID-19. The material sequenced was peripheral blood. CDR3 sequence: CSVGMTAVVYNEQFF. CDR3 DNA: TGCAGCGTTGGGATGACTGCGGTCGTCTACAATGAGCAGTTCTTC.